This T cell receptor beta chain was recovered during a study of blood T cell repertoires in COVID-19 (dated by TCRdb to the early 2020s). General notes on the study: Samples covering the acute and convalescent phases of COVID-19 were provided by collaborators in the United States, Italy and Spain. The material from the prospective study consisted of cDNA or gDNA derived from T cells, B-cell-depleted T cells, or PBMCs. Subjects who had been exposed to COVID-19, were actively infected with it, or had recovered from it provided the deeply sampled blood TCRbeta repertoires that made up the dataset. The repertoires were made available in a free public database intended to serve as a resource for research on the immune response to SARS-CoV-2. The samples were drawn from the first 160 participants of the ongoing ImmuneRACE study and from some 1,300 subjects provided by 6 global collaborators. Sample metadata almost always included a de-identified subject ID, COVID-19 status, age in years and sex. Where available, HLA class I and class II types were obtained from metadata supplied by the sample provider rather than from assay-based typing. Beyond this particular receptor, the publication reports: Clinical and demographic metadata were provided uncurated, with the amount varying by source and participant.

The immunoSEQ Assay, a bias-controlled multiplex PCR, was used to amplify TCRbeta CDR3 regions from genomic DNA. Per the source publication's procedure: The number of nucleated cells in each sample was estimated from the amplification of reference gene primers within the assay. Sequence reads were collapsed and filtered to measure the absolute abundance of every unique TCRbeta CDR3 rearrangement. Productive Simpson clonality was computed per sample as the square root of Simpson's diversity index over productive rearrangements. In TCRdb, the immuneACCESS table is reduced to in-frame sequences with V and J assigned. These tables do not hold every clone; where another copy was compared, an unresolved V gene accounts for under half, and the others remain unexplained. Clone size and the V and J calls come from that table; the DNA yielded D and trimming. The sample records about 76,000 clones, roughly 80% of which are singletons. Clones ranked in the top ten supply more than 15% of the sample.

Sequences LNHDA (CDR1) and SQIVND (CDR2) are obtained from the germline V gene (reference sequence). V drops 10 bases and J drops 6 bases, leaving 21 bases in between. Inclusive of the bounding cysteine and phenylalanine, the CDR3 is 14 residues long. Kept here is only the CDR3 DNA, which spans 42 bases and is read in frame from base 1. Collaborating institutions collected whole blood in K2EDTA tubes following their own protocols. For TCRbeta analysis, collaborators shipped samples in one of three forms: frozen whole blood, isolated PBMCs, or DNA extracted from either of those sample types. Notes on this clone: There is no known antigen for this receptor. Base qualities are not at hand, and no much larger clone is one base apart.

This chain joins TRBV19 to TRBJ1-1; the D gene is not confidently resolved. This receptor was identified in a woman in her fifties or sixties with acute or convalescent COVID-19. The sample consisted of peripheral blood. This receptor has the CDR3 CATTDRRGLAEAFF. Here is the DNA: TGTGCCACTACCGACCGGAGAGGCCTCGCTGAAGCTTTCTTT.